These T cell receptor beta chains were read from a single sample in a study of T cells after somatic rescue of genetic block. Clones were sequenced by immunoSEQ multiplex PCR, and TCRdb holds only the in-frame ones, with some missing. The sample has roughly 58,000 clones, 96% seen once; the top ten hold approximately 0.075%. Sequenced input: peripheral blood mononuclear cells (PBMCs). The source of these receptors is a child less than two years old. CDR3s include the opening cysteine and the closing phenylalanine or tryptophan.

V	J	CDR3
TRBV5-1	TRBJ2-1	CASSLVVEEDEQFF
TRBV10-3	TRBJ1-5	CATASGPNNQPQHF
TRBV4-2	TRBJ2-3	CASSQGGLAEDTQYF
TRBV10-3	TRBJ1-2	CAITFTTGGGYTF
TRBV5-1	TRBJ2-1	CASSRGEGRHEQFF
TRBV11-3	TRBJ2-2	CASSLETGELFF
TRBV11-2	TRBJ1-4	CASSLVGGQRTNEKLFF
TRBV11-2	TRBJ1-5	CASSQYYQPQHF
TRBV6-5	TRBJ2-5	CASRRQTSPGSQYF
TRBV5-5	TRBJ1-3	CASSLTGGSGNTIYF
TRBV7-9	TRBJ1-6	CASSLDRGLSPLHF
TRBV4-2	TRBJ1-4	CASSQDPKNEKLFF
TRBV5-1	TRBJ2-2	CASSALAGGNTGELFF
TRBV11-2	TRBJ1-2	CASSLTANYGYTF
TRBV6-5	TRBJ1-1	CASSLGQNTEAFF
TRBV5-6	TRBJ2-3	CASSPGTSGRASTDTQYF
TRBV19	TRBJ1-6	CASTPSTGRNSPLHF
TRBV6-6	TRBJ2-3	CASSGGLAGSTDTQYF
TRBV7-7	TRBJ1-1	CASSSGPSTEAFF
TRBV7-9	TRBJ2-1	CASSLQGAEQFF
TRBV28	TRBJ2-5	CASSTSGMKTQYF
TRBV28	TRBJ2-1	CASSSGQGAYNEQFF
TRBV6-5	TRBJ1-5	CASSRDSNQPQHF
TRBV11-2	TRBJ1-1	CASSLGTNTEAFF
TRBV6-1	TRBJ2-3	CASSLRDVEDTQYF
TRBV5-1	TRBJ2-3	CASSGGGADTQYF
TRBV6-5	TRBJ2-3	CASSYSIGANTQYF
TRBV5-1	TRBJ2-7	CASSLGLASSYEQYF
TRBV5-6	TRBJ2-2	CASSLGGVPAGFPGELFF
TRBV4-2	TRBJ2-7	CASSQNGYEQYF
TRBV7-5	TRBJ2-1	CVRGRLAGPNEQFF
TRBV4-1	TRBJ1-5	CASSQGTGNQPQHF
TRBV4-2	TRBJ2-3	CASSQDHSVNTQYF
TRBV5-1	TRBJ1-2	CASSPDRAGYTF
TRBV7-2	TRBJ2-3	CASSPHADTQYF
TRBV20-1	TRBJ2-4	CSAHGQDIQYF
TRBV18	TRBJ2-7	CASSPGDRGYEQYF
TRBV5-1	TRBJ2-5	CASSTRDRRETQYF
TRBV5-1	TRBJ2-2	CASSRTSGSTGELFF
TRBV21-1	TRBJ1-2	CASSKVRGQGGLNGYTF
TRBV30	TRBJ2-3	CAWSGGPDTQYF
TRBV9	TRBJ2-3	CASSVLRGRDTQYF
TRBV5-1	TRBJ2-5	CASSLEETQYF
TRBV7-9	TRBJ2-1	CASRTSGRAYEQFF
TRBV29-1	TRBJ2-1	CSVEGPRGRLYNANEQFF
TRBV18	TRBJ2-5	CASSPRKYQETQYF
TRBV6-6	TRBJ1-3	CASSEEGHSGNTIYF
TRBV2	TRBJ2-2	CASRPRGNTGELFF
TRBV5-1	TRBJ2-2	CASSLAGGRGKTGELFF
TRBV11-2	TRBJ2-1	CASSFPGYEQFF
TRBV5-1	TRBJ2-7	CASSLGGYEQYF
TRBV19	TRBJ2-7	CASSNYPRGSSYEQYF
TRBV19	TRBJ2-7	CASSVTSGNNYEQYF
TRBV7-9	TRBJ2-2	CASTLSGVANTGELFF
TRBV2	TRBJ2-2	CARRGLADTGELFF